The T cell receptor (beta chain) described here comes from a study of blood T cell repertoires in COVID-19. Study at large: Sites in the United States, Italy and Spain provided acute and convalescent COVID-19 samples.

Clones were read by immunoSEQ multiplex PCR, and TCRdb kept only the in-frame ones, dropping some. Of approximately 190,000 clones listed, 80% are singletons. The V segment lost 5 bases and the J segment 5 bases; nucleotides outside the gene matches: 4. The CDR3 extends over 13 amino acids. This clone was detected a few times. Sequencing was carried out using peripheral blood. The chain uses TRBV12-3 or TRBV12-4 and TRBJ2-7, with TRBD1 identical over 9 bases. This sequence was found in a man between 60 and 75 years old with acute or convalescent COVID-19. CDR3: CASSARQGDEQYF. The CDR3 DNA follows: TGTGCCAGCAGTGCCAGACAGGGGGACGAGCAGTACTTC.